This T cell receptor beta chain was identified during a study of human T cells and chemical hapten exposure. Study as a whole: The study traced per-sample TCR yield variation mainly to small differences in pooled library volumes. Study-level findings and limits: TCRs whose frequency exceeded 1 in 1000 remained the same following DPC sensitization.

Regarding time point: healthy volunteer bleed at 2 weeks. The starting material, unfractionated whole blood, was used for total RNA extraction. Many counts were recorded for this clonotype. The antigen is unknown. The germline CDR1 and CDR2 sequences are ENHRY and SYGVKD. CDR3 length: 13 amino acids. V lost 7 bases and J lost 5, with 14 bases in between. During construction of the library, unique molecular identifiers were attached to individual cDNA molecules for quantitative, reproducible TCR counting. Under the authors' procedure: The number of TCRs in each sample had a median of around 96,000 and spanned roughly 20,000 to 750,000. TCRdb independently ran MiXCR on the RACE reads; one entry per CDR3 protein. These V and J calls rely on TCRdb rather than the paper's analysis. Here the sample spans 130,000 or so distinct CDR3 sequences, approximately 9.5% being singletons.

Sample: whole blood. The clonotype was recovered from a male donor in good health. Some clones in this sample may be carry-over from other donors' samples. This sequence joins TRBV10-3 and TRBJ1-1; TRBD1 might be the D (6 bases). CDR3 DNA sequence: TGTGCCATCAAGGGGGGGTCGGAGACTGAAGCTTTCTTT. Its protein product is CAIKGGSETEAFF.